These 6 T cell receptor beta chains originate from one sample sequenced in a study of T-cell memory formation after mild COVID-19. TCRdb reprocessed the 5' RACE reads via MiXCR and lists one record per CDR3 protein. The table lists hundreds of thousands of distinct CDR3 sequences, roughly 15% of them singletons, with about 20% in the top ten. Specimen: PBMCs or a T cell subset sorted from them (not recorded which). These receptors were taken from a man younger than 30 who had mild COVID-19 (a few samples of this study predate the infection). Cell type and time point are not known.

The J gene is TRBJ2-3, the V gene TRBV12-5; D not certain. Germline-derived CDR1 and CDR2 are LGHNT and FRNRAP. V lost 2 bases to trimming and J lost 10 bases, with 13 bases between them. CDR3 size: 13 residues. Here the CDR3 reads CASGLRANVAQYF. CDR3 coding DNA: TGTGCTAGTGGTTTGAGGGCTAACGTTGCGCAGTATTTT.

This clonotype was seen more than once but under ten times. The chain is built from TRBV5-6 and TRBJ1-4; 8 bases match TRBD1. Germline V gene lookup returns CDR1 SGHDT and CDR2 YYEEEE. The CDR3 loop spans 14 amino acids. After removal of 4 bases from V and 6 bases from J, the junction contained 5 bases not matched to a gene. CDR3 coding DNA: TGTGCCAGCAGCCAAGACAGGGGATATGAAAAACTGTTTTTT. It codes for CASSQDRGYEKLFF.

This clonotype was detected a few times. The chain has TRBV6-4 and TRBJ1-5; 8 bases agree with TRBD1. The J segment lost 2 bases and the V segment lost 3 bases, leaving 6 bases of the junction unmatched. From germline, CDR1 is MRHNA and CDR2 SNTAGT. This CDR3 has 16 amino acids. CDR3 nucleotide sequence: TGTGCCAGCAGTGAGTCAGGGGGCCATGGCAATCAGCCCCAGCATTTT. Residues: CASSESGGHGNQPQHF.

The rearrangement links TRBV6-5 to TRBJ2-3, with TRBD1 matching 8 bases. The CDR3 is made up of 13 amino acids. After removal of 7 bases from V and 5 bases from J, the junction contained 5 bases not matched to a gene. Germline V lookup: CDR1 MNHEY, CDR2 SVGAGI. This CDR3 is CASTTDRGDTQYF. CDR3 sequence (DNA): TGTGCCAGCACCACCGACAGGGGAGATACGCAGTATTTT.

The table lists this clonotype with a few counts. V usage is TRBV4-2 and J usage is TRBJ1-5; maybe TRBD1 (6 bases). Germline V gene sequence: CDR1 LGHNA, CDR2 YNFKEQ. V was shortened by 0 bases and J by 9 bases, with 15 bases between the two germline ends. The CDR3 runs 15 residues. The CDR3 here is CASSQEVAGARPQHF. CDR3 in DNA: TGTGCCAGCAGCCAAGAGGTGGCAGGGGCGAGGCCCCAGCATTTT.

This clonotype was recorded a few times. The chain links TRBV28 to TRBJ2-5, with D possibly called TRBD1 or TRBD2 (6 bases each). Deletions cut 2 bases from V and 5 bases from J, with 15 bases between. The CDR3 is 15 residues long. CDR1 MDHEN and CDR2 SYDVKM come from the germline V gene. The CDR3 loop reads CASSLPLSGAETQYF. The CDR3 bases are TGTGCCAGCAGTTTACCCCTTTCGGGGGCCGAGACCCAGTACTTC.